Listed below are T cell receptor beta chains from one sample, sequenced in a study of preoperative IRX-2 immunotherapy in early breast cancer. Only in-frame clones appear in the TCRdb table, and some are missing; sequencing was by immunoSEQ multiplex PCR. Of 15,000 to 25,000 clones listed, over 80% were seen once; the top ten hold roughly 1.1%. The starting material was lymph node tissue, obtained after IRX-2 immunotherapy. These TCRs come from a human donor with breast cancer. Both conserved end residues are part of each CDR3. A D gene is named only where the DNA matches it firmly. Some rows have no size entry. The others give once, few or many, or a class for an expanded clone.

J: TRBJ2-1; size: NA; D: NA; V: TRBV5-1; CDR3: CASSLEVDSNEQFF; DNA: TGCGCCAGCAGCTTGGAGGTAGACTCCAATGAGCAGTTCTTC
J: TRBJ1-2; size: NA; D: NA; V: TRBV19; CDR3: CASSIDIRGQSYGYTF; DNA: TGTGCCAGTAGTATAGATATCCGAGGACAGAGCTATGGCTACACCTTC
J: TRBJ1-4; size: NA; D: NA; V: TRBV6-8; CDR3: CASSRDLRGTNEKLFF; DNA: TGTGCCAGCAGTCGGGACCTCAGGGGCACTAATGAAAAACTGTTTTTT
J: TRBJ2-7; size: NA; D: TRBD2; V: TRBV29-1; CDR3: CSACWGAGGYEQYF; DNA: TGCAGCGCCTGTTGGGGAGCGGGAGGATACGAGCAGTACTTC
J: TRBJ2-5; size: NA; D: NA; V: TRBV28; CDR3: CASSLRAPGRRETQYF; DNA: TGTGCCAGCAGTCTAAGGGCCCCAGGGCGTAGGGAGACCCAGTACTTC
J: TRBJ2-3; size: NA; D: NA; V: TRBV29-1; CDR3: CSVGLASTDTQYF; DNA: TGCAGCGTTGGGCTAGCCAGCACAGATACGCAGTATTTT
J: TRBJ1-1; size: NA; D: TRBD1; V: TRBV28; CDR3: CASSYPDRDEAFF; DNA: TGTGCCAGCAGTTACCCCGACAGGGATGAAGCTTTCTTT
J: TRBJ2-2; size: NA; D: NA; V: TRBV11-1; CDR3: CASSLGSRANTGELFF; DNA: TGTGCCAGCAGCTTGGGTTCCAGAGCGAACACCGGGGAGCTGTTTTTT
J: TRBJ1-3; size: once; D: NA; V: TRBV6-8; CDR3: CAIKGGGDRRGDTIYF; DNA: TGTGCCATCAAAGGGGGAGGCGACAGGAGGGGCGACACCATATATTTT
J: TRBJ1-1; size: NA; D: NA; V: TRBV11-3; CDR3: CASSLAGAISGAFF; DNA: TGTGCCAGCAGCTTGGCCGGGGCCATATCTGGCGCTTTCTTT
J: TRBJ1-2; size: once; D: NA; V: TRBV29-1; CDR3: CSVGGSQGWGYTF; DNA: TGCAGCGTTGGGGGCTCACAGGGTTGGGGCTACACCTTC
J: TRBJ1-3; size: NA; D: NA; V: TRBV7-8; CDR3: CASSLARSNTIYF; DNA: TGTGCCAGCAGCTTAGCGCGGTCGAACACCATATATTTT
J: TRBJ2-3; size: NA; D: NA; V: TRBV29-1; CDR3: CSVEVRRDTQYF; DNA: TGCAGCGTTGAGGTTAGAAGAGATACGCAGTATTTT
J: TRBJ1-1; size: NA; D: NA; V: TRBV6-8; CDR3: CASSTLAGPRGTEAFF; DNA: TGTGCCAGCAGTACCCTCGCAGGCCCCAGGGGCACTGAAGCTTTCTTT
J: TRBJ2-1; size: NA; D: NA; V: TRBV11-3; CDR3: CASSSRMRSYNEQFF; DNA: TGTGCCAGCAGCTCTAGGATGCGCTCCTACAATGAGCAGTTCTTC
J: TRBJ2-2; size: NA; D: NA; V: TRBV9; CDR3: CASSVGELLVGELFF; DNA: TGTGCCAGCAGCGTAGGGGAGCTATTGGTCGGGGAGCTGTTTTTT
J: TRBJ2-7; size: NA; D: TRBD1; V: TRBV5-1; CDR3: CASSPGQVGDEQYF; DNA: TGCGCCAGCAGCCCGGGACAGGTAGGGGACGAGCAGTACTTC
J: TRBJ1-4; size: NA; D: NA; V: TRBV6-8; CDR3: CASSYSIVPLGNEKLFF; DNA: TGTGCCAGCAGTTACTCGATCGTGCCGCTCGGTAATGAAAAACTGTTTTTT
J: TRBJ2-1; size: NA; D: TRBD2; V: TRBV15; CDR3: CATSRDRTGGGEQFF; DNA: TGTGCCACCAGCAGAGACCGAACGGGGGGAGGTGAGCAGTTCTTC
J: TRBJ2-1; size: NA; D: TRBD1; V: TRBV11-3; CDR3: CASSASGQYYNEQFF; DNA: TGTGCCAGCAGCGCGTCGGGACAGTACTACAATGAGCAGTTCTTC
J: TRBJ1-4; size: NA; D: NA; V: TRBV6-1; CDR3: CASSEVRGNEKLFF; DNA: TGTGCCAGCAGTGAAGTTAGGGGAAATGAAAAACTGTTTTTT
J: TRBJ2-3; size: NA; D: TRBD2; V: TRBV5-1; CDR3: CASSRTSGNTDTQYF; DNA: TGCGCCAGCAGCAGGACTAGCGGAAACACAGATACGCAGTATTTT
J: TRBJ1-2; size: NA; D: NA; V: TRBV1; CDR3: CASSLLAGGGRGYTF; DNA: TGCGCCAGCAGCCTTCTCGCAGGGGGCGGACGCGGCTACACCTTC
J: TRBJ1-4; size: NA; D: NA; V: TRBV19; CDR3: CASSIDHGESNEKLFF; DNA: TGTGCCAGTAGTATAGATCACGGGGAATCTAATGAAAAACTGTTTTTT
J: TRBJ2-5; size: NA; D: TRBD1; V: TRBV6-8; CDR3: CASNRDRGSETQYF; DNA: TGTGCCAGCAACCGGGACAGGGGGTCAGAGACCCAGTACTTC
J: TRBJ2-1; size: few; D: TRBD2; V: TRBV19; CDR3: CASSGTSGGSSYNEQFF; DNA: TGTGCCAGTAGCGGGACTAGCGGGGGAAGCTCCTACAATGAGCAGTTCTTC
J: TRBJ1-5; size: NA; D: NA; V: TRBV15; CDR3: CATSREAQGTQPQHF; DNA: TGTGCCACCAGCAGAGAGGCTCAGGGGACTCAGCCCCAGCATTTT
J: TRBJ2-2; size: NA; D: TRBD2; V: TRBV28; CDR3: CASSLYASGGTGELFF; DNA: TGTGCCAGCAGTTTGTACGCTAGCGGGGGCACCGGGGAGCTGTTTTTT
J: TRBJ1-2; size: NA; D: NA; V: TRBV15; CDR3: CATSRDFVASSYTF; DNA: TGTGCCACCAGCAGAGATTTTGTAGCCTCAAGCTACACCTTC
J: TRBJ1-2; size: NA; D: TRBD1; V: TRBV6-8; CDR3: CASSYSTGAINGYTF; DNA: TGTGCCAGCAGTTACTCGACAGGGGCGATTAATGGCTACACCTTC
J: TRBJ2-7; size: NA; D: TRBD2; V: TRBV10-3; CDR3: CASFWEGTYEQYF; DNA: TGTGCCAGCTTCTGGGAGGGAACCTACGAGCAGTACTTC
J: TRBJ1-1; size: NA; D: TRBD1; V: TRBV29-1; CDR3: CSVSRQGNTEAFF; DNA: TGCAGCGTGAGCAGACAGGGTAACACTGAAGCTTTCTTT
J: TRBJ1-2; size: NA; D: NA; V: TRBV19; CDR3: CASSIDRRGYTF; DNA: TGTGCCAGTAGTATAGACCGTCGGGGCTACACCTTC
J: TRBJ1-3; size: NA; D: NA; V: TRBV25-1; CDR3: CASSRSGTGRAGNTIYF; DNA: TGTGCCAGCAGTAGATCCGGGACCGGGAGGGCTGGAAACACCATATATTTT
J: TRBJ2-3; size: NA; D: TRBD1; V: TRBV5-1; CDR3: CASSPPTGDTDTQYF; DNA: TGCGCCAGCAGCCCACCGACAGGGGACACAGATACGCAGTATTTT
J: TRBJ2-2; size: NA; D: NA; V: TRBV11-3; CDR3: CASSFWSWTGELFF; DNA: TGTGCCAGCAGCTTTTGGAGTTGGACCGGGGAGCTGTTTTTT
J: TRBJ2-7; size: NA; D: TRBD2; V: TRBV28; CDR3: CASSLQKLASPYEQYF; DNA: TGTGCCAGCAGTCTCCAAAAACTAGCGAGCCCCTACGAGCAGTACTTC
J: TRBJ1-2; size: NA; D: TRBD1; V: TRBV29-1; CDR3: CSVAQGAEGYTF; DNA: TGCAGCGTCGCTCAGGGGGCAGAAGGCTACACCTTC
J: TRBJ1-2; size: NA; D: TRBD1; V: TRBV6-8; CDR3: CAISGDRDYGYTF; DNA: TGTGCCATCAGTGGTGACAGGGACTATGGCTACACCTTC
J: TRBJ1-2; size: NA; D: NA; V: TRBV15; CDR3: CATSRDSGRGSSNYGYTF; DNA: TGTGCCACCAGCAGAGATTCAGGGCGCGGATCTTCTAACTATGGCTACACCTTC
J: TRBJ1-2; size: NA; D: NA; V: TRBV7-5; CDR3: CASSLVGTNYGYTF; DNA: TGTGCCAGCAGCTTAGTTGGGACTAACTATGGCTACACCTTC
J: TRBJ2-2; size: NA; D: TRBD1; V: TRBV6-8; CDR3: CAISGDRTYTGELFF; DNA: TGTGCCATCAGTGGGGACAGGACGTACACCGGGGAGCTGTTTTTT
J: TRBJ1-4; size: NA; D: NA; V: TRBV19; CDR3: CASRAGNTNEKLFF; DNA: TGTGCCAGTAGGGCAGGGAACACTAATGAAAAACTGTTTTTT
J: TRBJ1-4; size: NA; D: NA; V: TRBV25-1; CDR3: CASSEGDLGEKLFF; DNA: TGTGCCAGCAGTGAAGGGGACCTGGGGGAAAAACTGTTTTTT
J: TRBJ1-2; size: once; D: NA; V: TRBV28; CDR3: CASGRGGVGGYTF; DNA: TGTGCCAGCGGTAGAGGAGGGGTTGGAGGCTACACCTTC
J: TRBJ2-3; size: once; D: NA; V: TRBV15; CDR3: CATSTGMDTDTQYF; DNA: TGTGCCACCAGCACAGGGATGGACACAGATACGCAGTATTTT
J: TRBJ1-3; size: NA; D: NA; V: TRBV11-3; CDR3: CASSPQTLPSGNTIYF; DNA: TGTGCCAGCAGCCCTCAGACATTACCCTCTGGAAACACCATATATTTT
J: TRBJ2-2; size: NA; D: TRBD2; V: TRBV7-2; CDR3: CASKTGGWTGELFF; DNA: TGTGCCAGCAAGACGGGGGGATGGACCGGGGAGCTGTTTTTT
J: TRBJ2-7; size: NA; D: NA; V: TRBV6-8; CDR3: CASGDQYSYEQYF; DNA: TGTGCCAGCGGGGACCAGTACTCCTACGAGCAGTACTTC
J: TRBJ1-4; size: NA; D: TRBD1; V: TRBV6-8; CDR3: CASSYEGAVGLNEKLFF; DNA: TGTGCCAGCAGTTATGAGGGGGCAGTTGGCCTTAATGAAAAACTGTTTTTT
J: TRBJ2-1; size: NA; D: NA; V: TRBV4-1; CDR3: CASSLVFLALTYNEQFF; DNA: TGCGCCAGCAGCCTCGTTTTTCTAGCGCTAACCTACAATGAGCAGTTCTTC
J: TRBJ2-1; size: once; D: NA; V: TRBV23-1; CDR3: CASSQPRVVYNEQFF; DNA: TGCGCCAGCAGCCAACCGAGGGTGGTGTACAATGAGCAGTTCTTC
J: TRBJ1-6; size: NA; D: NA; V: TRBV25-1; CDR3: CASRGQLNSPLHF; DNA: TGTGCCAGCCGGGGACAACTTAATTCACCCCTCCACTTT
J: TRBJ2-1; size: NA; D: NA; V: TRBV1; CDR3: CASSQETELSPVF; DNA: TGCGCCAGCAGCCAAGAAACGGAACTCTCCCCCGTCTTC
J: TRBJ2-7; size: NA; D: NA; V: TRBV7-5; CDR3: CASSLSPGAGYEQYF; DNA: TGTGCCAGCAGCTTATCTCCAGGGGCAGGGTACGAGCAGTACTTC
J: TRBJ2-1; size: NA; D: TRBD2; V: TRBV11-3; CDR3: CASKPPLGLAGYNEQFF; DNA: TGTGCCAGCAAACCACCCCTGGGACTAGCGGGGTACAATGAGCAGTTCTTC
J: TRBJ2-7; size: NA; D: TRBD2; V: TRBV6-8; CDR3: CAISDLTGTSGRSEQYF; DNA: TGTGCCATCAGTGACTTAACCGGGACTAGCGGGAGGTCCGAGCAGTACTTC
J: TRBJ1-5; size: NA; D: TRBD1; V: TRBV30; CDR3: CAWSVRQGRQPQHF; DNA: TGTGCCTGGAGTGTCAGACAGGGCCGCCAGCCCCAGCATTTT
J: TRBJ2-3; size: NA; D: NA; V: TRBV18; CDR3: CASSPPARGLSTDTQYF; DNA: TGTGCCAGCTCACCGCCCGCTCGGGGGTTGAGCACAGATACGCAGTATTTT
J: TRBJ2-7; size: NA; D: NA; V: TRBV14; CDR3: CASSQVEGLNEQYF; DNA: TGTGCCAGCAGCCAAGTTGAGGGTCTCAACGAGCAGTACTTC